The TCR beta chain described here comes from a study of blood T cell repertoires in COVID-19 (dated by TCRdb to 2018 to 2020). Some background on the complete study: The collaborator samples originated in the United States, Italy and Spain and spanned the acute and convalescent phases of COVID-19. The sample metadata nearly always contained a de-identified subject ID, COVID-19 status, age in years and sex. Where available, HLA class I and class II types were taken from metadata supplied by the sample provider and were not determined by assay-based typing. The repertoires were released in a freely available public database meant as a resource for research on the immune response to SARS-CoV-2. The samples were drawn from two sources: the first 160 participants of the ongoing ImmuneRACE study, and 950 to 1,500 subjects contributed by 6 global collaborators. The material from the prospective study consisted of cDNA or gDNA derived from T cells, B-cell-depleted T cells, or PBMCs. Subjects who had been exposed to COVID-19, were actively infected with it, or had recovered from it provided the deeply sampled blood TCRbeta repertoires that made up the dataset. Results and caveats for the whole study, not just this receptor: How much clinical and demographic metadata was included differed by source and by participant, and the metadata was provided uncurated.

The immunoSEQ Assay, a bias-controlled multiplex PCR, was used to amplify TCRbeta CDR3 regions from genomic DNA. The authors processed their data as follows. Nucleated cell counts per sample were estimated from amplification of reference gene primers within the assay. Sequence reads were collapsed and filtered to measure the absolute abundance of every unique TCRbeta CDR3 rearrangement. Productive Simpson clonality was computed per sample as the square root of Simpson's diversity index over productive rearrangements. The table was pulled from immuneACCESS by TCRdb, which kept in-frame rearrangements only. Such tables lose some clones; where checked, under half of the loss comes from unresolved V genes, and the rest has no known cause. V and J calls and clone size are given by that table; D and trimming were obtained from the DNA. Recorded for this sample are a few hundred thousand clones; about 89% of them occurred a single time. The ten most abundant clones make up 12% of the sample.

This clone has only a few counts. Its antigen is currently not known. No base qualities exist here, and no much larger clone lies one base off it. Including cysteine and phenylalanine, the CDR3 has 13 amino acids. Just the 39-base CDR3 DNA is kept, in frame starting at base 1. Per the germline V gene, MDHEN is the CDR1 and SYDVKM is the CDR2. The junction shows trimming of 6 bases on V and 4 bases on J, plus 12 bases between the germline ends. Collaborating institutions collected whole blood in K2EDTA tubes following their own protocols. For TCRbeta analysis, collaborators shipped samples as frozen whole blood, isolated PBMCs, or DNA extracted from either of those sample types.

The chain employs TRBV28 and TRBJ1-1; D gene: possibly TRBD1, on 6 matching bases. Input material: peripheral blood. This TCR came from an older woman with acute or convalescent COVID-19. The sequenced DNA is TGTGCCAGCAGAATAACAGGGTTCACTGAAGCTTTCTTT. Its coded protein is CASRITGFTEAFF. The full variable domain, completed from the reference TRBV28 and TRBJ1-1 proteins outside the CDR3, reads DVKVTQSSRYLVKRTGEKVFLECVQDMDHENMFWYRQDPGLGLRLIYFSYDVKMKEKGDIPEGYSVSREKKERFSLILESASTNQTSMYLCASRITGFTEAFFGQGTRLTVV.